A selection of T cell receptor beta chains follows, all from one sample in a study of T-cell memory formation after mild COVID-19. TCRdb analysed the 5' RACE reads with MiXCR anew, one entry per CDR3 protein. The sample consists of about 430,000 distinct CDR3 sequences, less than 25% of them appearing once. The sample was PBMCs or a T cell subset sorted from them (not recorded which). These receptors all stem from an adult woman who had mild COVID-19 (a few samples of this study predate the infection). Cell type and time point are not known. Each CDR3 is given with its conserved first and last residue. A D gene is named only where the DNA matches it firmly. Where a row states a size, it is once, few, many or the class of an expanded clone; other rows omit it.

J gene: TRBJ2-7
clone size: few
V gene: TRBV4-1
D gene: -
CDR3 protein: CASSPWVGYEQYF

J gene: TRBJ2-5
clone size: -
V gene: TRBV15
D gene: -
CDR3 protein: CATSRRQATGQETQYF

J gene: TRBJ2-7
clone size: -
V gene: TRBV6-6
D gene: TRBD2
CDR3 protein: CASSPPGTRAHEQYF

J gene: TRBJ2-1
clone size: -
V gene: TRBV12-3/TRBV12-4
D gene: TRBD1
CDR3 protein: CASSLNTGAVNEQFF

J gene: TRBJ1-2
clone size: -
V gene: TRBV4-3
D gene: -
CDR3 protein: CASSQDPVQRFYGYTF

J gene: TRBJ2-7
clone size: few
V gene: TRBV3-1
D gene: -
CDR3 protein: CASSQAVSSVTYEQYF

J gene: TRBJ1-2
clone size: -
V gene: TRBV20-1
D gene: TRBD1
CDR3 protein: CSAREQGEYGYTF

J gene: TRBJ1-2
clone size: -
V gene: TRBV12-3/TRBV12-4
D gene: -
CDR3 protein: CASTGQWSGYTF

J gene: TRBJ2-7
clone size: few
V gene: TRBV12-3/TRBV12-4
D gene: -
CDR3 protein: CASSLGAGLREQYF

J gene: TRBJ1-2
clone size: few
V gene: TRBV30
D gene: -
CDR3 protein: CAWSLGPRGYTF

J gene: TRBJ1-4
clone size: few
V gene: TRBV7-2
D gene: -
CDR3 protein: CASSLDGRPEKLFF

J gene: TRBJ2-5
clone size: -
V gene: TRBV13
D gene: -
CDR3 protein: CASSGEETQYF

J gene: TRBJ2-7
clone size: -
V gene: TRBV11-2
D gene: -
CDR3 protein: CASSSNRGGEQYF

J gene: TRBJ1-1
clone size: many
V gene: TRBV5-1
D gene: -
CDR3 protein: CASSLGSQGNTEAFF

J gene: TRBJ2-1
clone size: few
V gene: TRBV7-9
D gene: TRBD1
CDR3 protein: CASGPDRGIHEQFF

J gene: TRBJ2-7
clone size: -
V gene: TRBV11-2
D gene: -
CDR3 protein: CASSLDLVSYEQYF

J gene: TRBJ2-2
clone size: -
V gene: TRBV24-1
D gene: -
CDR3 protein: CSTSVGQANTGELFF

J gene: TRBJ2-5
clone size: few
V gene: TRBV5-1
D gene: -
CDR3 protein: CASSPDETQYF

J gene: TRBJ2-7
clone size: -
V gene: TRBV12-3/TRBV12-4
D gene: TRBD1
CDR3 protein: CASSLSVPPPRGRELQTSYEQYF

J gene: TRBJ2-3
clone size: -
V gene: TRBV10-3
D gene: -
CDR3 protein: CAATSSTDTQYF

J gene: TRBJ2-5
clone size: few
V gene: TRBV7-9
D gene: -
CDR3 protein: CASSPAGRYQETQYF

J gene: TRBJ2-7
clone size: few
V gene: TRBV7-9
D gene: TRBD1
CDR3 protein: CASVGTGAYEQYF

J gene: TRBJ1-5
clone size: -
V gene: TRBV11-2
D gene: TRBD1
CDR3 protein: CASSENGQGVSNQPQHF

J gene: TRBJ1-5
clone size: -
V gene: TRBV10-3
D gene: TRBD1
CDR3 protein: CAISEGDSGNQPQHF

J gene: TRBJ1-1
clone size: -
V gene: TRBV4-1
D gene: TRBD1
CDR3 protein: CASSQTGQGRNTEAFF

J gene: TRBJ1-1
clone size: -
V gene: TRBV4-1
D gene: -
CDR3 protein: CASSQDGQGRPEAFF

J gene: TRBJ2-3
clone size: few
V gene: TRBV20-1
D gene: -
CDR3 protein: CSARDFTDTQYF

J gene: TRBJ2-3
clone size: few
V gene: TRBV6-5
D gene: -
CDR3 protein: CASSSQFRDSTDTQYF

J gene: TRBJ1-1
clone size: -
V gene: TRBV20-1
D gene: -
CDR3 protein: CSARGSGFMNTEAFF

J gene: TRBJ2-2
clone size: many
V gene: TRBV7-9
D gene: -
CDR3 protein: CASSPGGELFF

J gene: TRBJ1-1
clone size: -
V gene: TRBV19
D gene: TRBD1
CDR3 protein: CASDNAYRGPNTEAFF

J gene: TRBJ1-1
clone size: few
V gene: TRBV27
D gene: -
CDR3 protein: CASSLSEPSVTEAFF

J gene: TRBJ2-5
clone size: few
V gene: TRBV18
D gene: -
CDR3 protein: CASSDSNQETQYF